The entry below describes one T cell receptor (beta chain). The record originates from a study of blood T cell repertoires in COVID-19. Study-wide background: Some COVID-19 samples were acute and others convalescent; all came from the United States, Italy and Spain. PBMCs, B-cell-depleted T cells, or T cells were the source of the cDNA or gDNA that made up the material.

CDR3 length: 14 amino acids. V was trimmed by 1 base and J by 1 base, leaving 7 bases between them. Germline V gives CDR1 SGHNT, CDR2 YENEEA. Enrollment of patients from Seattle took place during active infection, with longitudinal follow-up. In the original analysis: The authors estimated nucleated cell counts from reference gene primer amplification. Assay used: immunoSEQ multiplex PCR; TCRdb lists only in-frame clones, some missing. V and J calls and clone size follow that table, whereas D and trimming were derived from the DNA. Of 300,000 to 400,000 clones listed, about 91% were seen once; the top ten hold 1.5% to 2%.

V usage is TRBV11-3 and J usage is TRBJ1-1; D unresolved. The source of this sequence is a young woman with COVID-19, enrolled during active disease. Sequenced input: peripheral blood. The CDR3 spells CASSLGRRNTEAFF. The CDR3 DNA sequence: TGTGCCAGCAGCTTAGGTAGGAGGAACACTGAAGCTTTCTTT.